This T cell receptor (beta chain) was recorded in a study of OX40 agonist ivuxolimab in advanced cancers. Comments on this clone: Its antigen is not known.

Trimming removed 7 bases at V and 8 bases at J, with 20 bases between. Germline V CDR1 and CDR2: GTSNPN, SVGIG (reference sequence). This CDR3 region has 14 residues. The method was immunoSEQ multiplex PCR; TCRdb's version includes in-frame clones alone and lacks a portion of them. The table includes 90,000 to 95,000 clones, 70% to 90% detected once. General study results and limits: Averaging showed that CD8+ T cells had more expanded clones than CD4+ did. Normalized T-cell clonal expansion was also low in a subset of nonresponders. CD4+ and CD8+ T cells in blood underwent clonal expansion by week 6 at 0.1 to 3.0 mg/kg.

The TCR sequence derives from an adult with an advanced solid tumor such as melanoma, head and neck, liver or kidney cancer. The sequencing here drew on CD4+ or CD8+ T cells sorted from blood, taken in a trial of the OX40 agonist ivuxolimab. The rearrangement uses TRBV30 and TRBJ1-4; maybe TRBD1 (6 bases). DNA for the CDR3: TGTGCCTCCAAGGCCAGGCAGGGGAGGGAAAAACTGTTTTTT. It specifies CASKARQGREKLFF.